This TCR beta chain was captured by sequencing in a study of long-term antiretroviral therapy in people with HIV. Per donor, a minimum of one pre-ART and a minimum of two post-ART PBMC samples were available. Sequencing relied on immunoSEQ assay v3.0, run at survey level. Data came from immunoSEQ multiplex PCR; TCRdb stores just in-frame clones and leaves some out. The sample carries 15,000 or so clones, approximately 80% recorded once. The TCR was taken from a woman between 40 and 55 years old with HIV. Sequenced here: unsorted PBMCs, sampled 0.5 years before starting antiretroviral therapy.

CDR3 protein: CASSPSTGGIFGRGLSGNTIYF. The CDR3 coding sequence is TGTGCCAGCTCACCGTCTACAGGGGGCATATTCGGTCGGGGCTTGTCTGGAAACACCATATATTTT. The chain combines TRBV18 with TRBJ1-3, with 9 bases aligning to TRBD1. The germline gives CDR1 KGHSH, CDR2 LQKENI. The CDR3 spans 22 residues. Trimming cost V 3 bases and J 1 base; bases outside gene matches: 22.